These 9 T cell receptor beta chains share one sample of origin, sequenced in a study of cytomegalovirus exposure and HLA in healthy donors. This PCR relied on a set of 60 Vbeta primers and 13 Jbeta primers. Method: immunoSEQ multiplex PCR; TCRdb's copy keeps in-frame clones and lacks some. The table has 200,000 to 250,000 clones, more than 75% seen once; the top ten hold over 1%. What was sequenced was PBMCs. These receptors came from a human donor in good health.

The gene calls are TRBV4-1 and TRBJ1-2; no clear D gene. The ends were cut back, 1 base at V and 5 bases at J, with 14 bases in the middle. CDR3 size: 15 residues. Germline V gene lookup returns CDR1 MGHRA and CDR2 YSYEKL. The CDR3 here is CASSQGKNSPYGYTF. Here the CDR3 DNA reads TGCGCCAGCAGCCAAGGGAAAAACAGCCCTTATGGCTACACCTTC.

The V gene is TRBV19, the J gene TRBJ2-6; D is unclear. CDR3 length equals 16 residues. Germline CDR1 reads LNHDA; CDR2 reads SQIVND (reference sequence). V lost 6 bases to trimming and J lost 0 bases, with 12 bases between them. As DNA, the CDR3 is TGTGCCAGTAGAAAATTGACATCCTCTGGGGCCAACGTCCTGACTTTC. Its protein is CASRKLTSSGANVLTF.

This chain connects TRBV7-2 to TRBJ1-1; D ambiguous. The CDR3 is 15 amino acids. Trimming left V 2 bases short and J 2 bases short, with 12 bases between. Germline CDR1 reads SGHTA; CDR2 reads FQGNSA. The CDR3 nucleotides read TGTGCCAGCAGCTTAAGTCGTCGACACAACACTGAAGCTTTCTTT. The encoded protein is CASSLSRRHNTEAFF.

V is TRBV11-2 and J is TRBJ2-5; D remains unclear. Between the trimmed V and J ends, which lost 1 base and 3 bases, there was a span of 9 bases. CDR3 length: 14 residues. Per germline, CDR1 SGHAT and CDR2 FQNNGV. The CDR3 loop reads CASSLGPGEETQYF. CDR3 nucleotide sequence: TGTGCCAGCAGCTTAGGTCCCGGAGAAGAGACCCAGTACTTC.

The genes are TRBV11-2 and TRBJ2-7; D gene uncertain. Deletions cut 0 bases from V and 1 base from J, with 10 bases between. CDR3 size: 15 residues. The germline V gene has CDR1 SGHAT and CDR2 FQNNGV. The CDR3 DNA sequence: TGTGCCAGCAGCTTAGAGGCGGCCCCTTCCTACGAGCAGTACTTC. It codes for CASSLEAAPSYEQYF.

The chain links TRBV7-2 to TRBJ2-1; 11 bases are shared with TRBD2. Germline CDR1 is SGHTA and CDR2 is FQGNSA. This CDR3 is built from 20 residues. The junction had 11 bases not matched to a gene; V was cut back by 0 bases and J by 1 base. CDR3 in DNA: TGTGCCAGCAGCTTAGCGGGAGGTTTAGCGGGAGGGACTTCCTACAATGAGCAGTTCTTC. Translated, it gives CASSLAGGLAGGTSYNEQFF.

CDR3 residues: CASKEVVAKPSSYNEQFF. DNA of the CDR3: TGTGCCAGCAAGGAGGTAGTAGCGAAACCGAGCTCCTACAATGAGCAGTTCTTC. This chain links TRBV2 with TRBJ2-1; the D gene is possibly TRBD2 (5 bases). This CDR3 is 18 amino acids long. Germline CDR1 is SNHLY and CDR2 is FYNNEI. Between the trimmed V and J ends, which lost 7 bases and 0 bases, there was a span of 22 bases.

V and J are TRBV13 and TRBJ2-7; 11 positions agree with TRBD2. The CDR3 loop spans 16 amino acids. Per germline, CDR1 PRHDT and CDR2 FYEKMQ (reference sequence). After removal of 5 bases from V and 3 bases from J, the junction contained 9 bases not matched to a gene. The CDR3 sequence is CASSLSGTSGFYEQYF. CDR3 nucleotide sequence: TGTGCCAGCAGCCTATCAGGGACTAGCGGTTTCTACGAGCAGTACTTC.

This rearrangement joins TRBV5-8 to TRBJ2-1; D possibly corresponds to TRBD2 (6 bases). Germline V gene data show CDR1 as SGHTS and CDR2 as YDEGEE. V was clipped by 0 bases and J by 1 base, with 14 bases between them. The CDR3 sequence is 17 residues long. For the CDR3, the DNA is TGTGCCAGCAGCTTGGATCCATCGGACTATTCCTACAATGAGCAGTTCTTC. The encoded protein is CASSLDPSDYSYNEQFF.